This TCR beta chain was captured by sequencing in a study of blood T cell repertoires in COVID-19. This clone has a handful of counts. Data came from immunoSEQ multiplex PCR; TCRdb stores just in-frame clones and leaves some out. The sample records about 330,000 clones, approximately 90% being singletons. The CDR3 runs 14 residues. Trimming at V came to 6 bases and at J to 2 bases, leaving 3 bases not matched to a gene. Germline assignment: CDR1 LNHDA and CDR2 SQIVND (reference sequence). The chain recombines TRBV19 with TRBJ2-2, with 7 bases identical to TRBD2. The sequencing input was peripheral blood. The sequence came from a man aged 30 to 39 with COVID-19, enrolled during active disease. This chain's CDR3 is CASSREGNTGELFF. DNA of the CDR3: TGTGCCAGTAGCAGGGAGGGTAACACCGGGGAGCTGTTTTTT.